The clone carrying this T cell receptor (beta chain) occurred many times. Antigen unknown. This record belongs to a study of T cells after yellow fever vaccination. At the level of the study: Fractions of low cell number were prepared using SMART-Seq v4 Ultra Low Input.

Findings of the study overall: Some clonotypes were seen in both the CD4 and the CD8 compartments. These made up a small share and likely arose from convergent recombination.

For TCR, cDNA came from 5'RACE template switching, which added a universal primer site and UMIs. Each CDR3 protein is one row after TCRdb ran MiXCR on the 5' RACE reads. The top ten clones hold around 2.5% of a sample with more than 95,000 distinct CDR3 sequences, around 7.7% of them seen once. Per the germline V gene, CDR1 is SQVTM and CDR2 is ANQGSEA. Trimming took 4 bases from V and 5 from J, leaving 14 bases between them. This CDR3 comprises 13 residues. This sequence originates from a man in his late teens or twenties who received the YFV17D yellow fever vaccine. The source was CD4+ T cells sorted from PBMCs, collected roughly 10 days after the first yellow fever vaccination. V is TRBV29-1 and J is TRBJ2-5; D might be TRBD2 (6 bases). CDR3 region: CSVVEGRVETQYF. The CDR3 DNA reads as TGCAGCGTTGTGGAGGGTAGGGTCGAGACCCAGTACTTC.